Shown below are 24 T cell receptor beta chains from a single sample sequenced in a study of cytomegalovirus exposure and HLA in healthy donors. Primers for the PCR totalled 60 Vbeta and 13 Jbeta. The repertoire was sequenced with immunoSEQ multiplex PCR; TCRdb's copy has only in-frame clones and lacks some. The sample has about 210,000 clones, roughly 77% seen once. Sample: PBMCs. The receptors were sampled from a male donor in good health and CMV-seropositive.

The rearrangement uses TRBV7-3 and TRBJ2-1; TRBD2 aligns across 8 bases. Germline V gives CDR1 SGHTA, CDR2 FQGTGA. CDR3 size: 16 residues. J lost 1 base, V lost 6 bases, and 8 bases had no gene match. CDR3 coding DNA: TGTGCCAGCAGGTCTCACACTAGCGGTTCCTACAATGAGCAGTTCTTC. It translates to CASRSHTSGSYNEQFF.

The genes are TRBV19 and TRBJ1-5, with TRBD1 matching over 10 bases. Germline lookup yields CDR1 LNHDA and CDR2 SQIVND (reference sequence). The V gene end was trimmed by 6 bases and the J gene end by 7 bases; junction bases not matched to a gene: 9. The CDR3 is 15 amino acids. The CDR3 DNA follows: TGTGCCAGTAGCAGTCCCGGGACAGGGGACCAGCCCCAGCATTTT. Translation gives CASSSPGTGDQPQHF.

The chain uses TRBV7-6 and TRBJ2-3, with D perhaps TRBD2 (6 bases). Trimming removed 1 base at V and 0 bases at J, with 11 bases between. CDR1 is SGHVS and CDR2 is FNYEAQ in the germline V gene. CDR3 length: 16 residues. The CDR3 loop reads CASSLETGESTDTQYF. The CDR3 DNA is TGTGCCAGCAGCTTAGAGACGGGGGAGAGCACAGATACGCAGTATTTT.

The chain carries TRBV29-1 and TRBJ1-2; D is ambiguous. The germline V and J ends were trimmed by 7 bases and 3 bases, with 18 bases remaining between them. Germline V gives CDR1 SQVTM, CDR2 ANQGSEA. This CDR3 comprises 14 residues. CDR3 protein: CSGSLAGMDYGYTF. DNA for the CDR3: TGCAGCGGGTCCTTGGCGGGTATGGACTATGGCTACACCTTC.

The chain employs TRBV7-9 and TRBJ2-7; maybe TRBD1 (6 bases). V lost 5 bases, J lost 2 bases, and 13 bases lay in between. Germline V gene data show CDR1 as SEHNR and CDR2 as FQNEAQ (reference sequence). The CDR3 contains 14 residues. The CDR3 bases are TGTGCCAGCAGCGCTAAGGGACATACCTACGAGCAGTACTTC. Protein sequence: CASSAKGHTYEQYF.

V gene TRBV10-3 combines with J gene TRBJ1-1; the D gene is possibly TRBD1 (6 bases). Trimming removed 8 bases from V and 0 bases from J, with 10 bases in between. This CDR3 has 13 amino acids. Germline loops: CDR1 ENHRY, CDR2 SYGVKD. Here the CDR3 reads CAIGQGLNTEAFF. The CDR3 DNA is TGTGCCATCGGGCAGGGGTTGAACACTGAAGCTTTCTTT.

This chain links TRBV27 with TRBJ2-1; 9 bases are shared with TRBD1. V lost 6 bases and J lost 7; bases outside the gene matches: 10. This CDR3 comprises 15 residues. The V gene's germline CDR1 is MNHEY and CDR2 SMNVEV (reference sequence). CDR3 amino acids: CASSPDRGERNEQFF. CDR3 DNA sequence: TGTGCCAGCAGCCCCGACAGGGGGGAACGGAATGAGCAGTTCTTC.

The chain combines TRBV7-8 with TRBJ2-5, with D perhaps TRBD2 (7 bases). This CDR3 has 16 residues. The V end was cut by 0 bases, the J end by 5 bases, with 16 bases between. The germline V gene encodes CDR1 SGHVS and CDR2 FQNEAQ. Here the CDR3 reads CASSLAVGGPKETQYF. The CDR3 region has the DNA TGTGCCAGCAGCTTAGCGGTGGGGGGGCCGAAGGAGACCCAGTACTTC. The complete variable domain, with remaining parts taken from reference TRBV7-8 and TRBJ2-5, reads GAGVSQSPRYKVAKRGQDVALRCDPISGHVSLFWYQQALGQGPEFLTYFQNEAQLDKSGLPSDRFFAERPEGSVSTLKIQRTQQEDSAVYLCASSLAVGGPKETQYFGPGTRLLVL.

This rearrangement joins TRBV6-1 to TRBJ1-5, with 7 bases that match TRBD1. Per germline, CDR1 MNHNS and CDR2 SASEGT. The CDR3 is made up of 14 amino acids. V trimming: 7 bases; J trimming: 2 bases; junction bases outside the gene matches: 5. CDR3 DNA sequence: TGTGCCAGCATTAGAGACAGGGGCAATCAGCCCCAGCATTTT. Protein sequence: CASIRDRGNQPQHF.

This clone was seen just once. The CDR3: CASSLGTGDTEAFF. The CDR3 DNA sequence: TGTGCCAGCAGCTTAGGGACAGGGGACACTGAAGCTTTCTTT. The genes are TRBV7-9 and TRBJ1-1; TRBD1 matches 9 bases. With V trimmed by 1 base and J by 3 bases, 0 bases remained unmatched. This CDR3 has 14 amino acids. From germline, CDR1 is SEHNR and CDR2 FQNEAQ (reference sequence).

This chain links TRBV7-2 with TRBJ1-1; perhaps TRBD1 as D (5 bases). This CDR3 is 15 amino acids long. The V end lost 1 base, the J end lost 3 bases, and 12 bases lay between the germline ends. The germline V gene encodes CDR1 SGHTA and CDR2 FQGNSA. The CDR3 spells CASSLVGGIDTEAFF. The CDR3 DNA follows: TGTGCCAGCAGCTTAGTGGGGGGGATCGACACTGAAGCTTTCTTT. Full variable domain (rest looked up from reference TRBV7-2 and TRBJ1-1): GAGVSQSPSNKVTEKGKDVELRCDPISGHTALYWYRQSLGQGLEFLIYFQGNSAPDKSGLPSDRFSAERTGGSVSTLTIQRTQQEDSAVYLCASSLVGGIDTEAFFGQGTRLTVV.

This clone was seen a few times. Relative to the germline gene, one junction end is altered; a read error may explain this. This chain joins TRBV11-1 and TRBJ2-6; D is unresolved. The CDR3 length is 16 residues. CDR1 is SGHAT, CDR2 FQDESV, per germline (reference sequence). CDR3 DNA sequence: TGTGCCAGCACCTTAACGGTGTTTCCTGGGGCCAACGTCCTGACTTTC. Translated, it gives CASTLTVFPGANVLTF.

The V call is TRBV5-3, the J call TRBJ1-1; D is unresolved. TRBV5-3 is marked as an open reading frame, function uncertain. The CDR3 has 12 residues. Trimming stripped 0 bases from V and 11 bases from J, with 11 bases between. The CDR3 DNA follows: TGTGCCAGAAGCTTGGTTAAGGGAGTGGCTTTCTTT. Protein: CARSLVKGVAFF.

A few counts support this clone. The chain has TRBV6-5 and TRBJ1-5; D is possibly TRBD1 (5 bases). The CDR3 is 16 residues long. V lost 4 bases and J 0 bases, leaving 13 bases between the germline ends. Germline values: CDR1 MNHEY, CDR2 SVGAGI. CDR3 loop: CASSFNGGDSNQPQHF. CDR3 sequence (DNA): TGTGCCAGCAGTTTTAACGGGGGGGATAGCAATCAGCCCCAGCATTTT.

This chain joins TRBV7-3 and TRBJ2-3, with D tentatively TRBD1 (6 bases). V was shortened by 2 bases and J by 6 bases, with 12 bases between the two germline ends. This CDR3 region has 14 residues. Germline CDR1 reads SGHTA; CDR2 reads FQGTGA. The CDR3 coding sequence is TGTGCCAGCAGCTTACAGGGGTTGGGGGATACGCAGTATTTT. Translated: CASSLQGLGDTQYF.

The V and J genes are TRBV7-6 and TRBJ2-1, with D hard to call. The CDR3 has 12 amino acids. V lost 1 base to trimming and J lost 8 bases, with 6 bases between them. Germline V gene lookup returns CDR1 SGHVS and CDR2 FNYEAQ. As DNA, the CDR3 is TGTGCCAGCAGCTTAGGAGGAGATGAGCAGTTCTTC. Protein: CASSLGGDEQFF.

This chain links TRBV6-1 with TRBJ2-1; D not certain. The ends were cut back, 4 bases at V and 4 bases at J, with 5 bases in the middle. Per germline, CDR1 MNHNS and CDR2 SASEGT. The length of the CDR3 is 12 residues. The CDR3 reads CASSARYNEQFF. CDR3 DNA: TGTGCCAGCAGTGCTAGGTACAATGAGCAGTTCTTC.

The chain joins TRBV19 to TRBJ1-4; TRBD1 is a possible D gene (5 bases). CDR3 size: 15 residues. The germline V and J ends were trimmed by 5 bases and 3 bases, with 13 bases remaining between them. CDR1 is LNHDA, CDR2 SQIVND, per germline (reference sequence). Here the CDR3 DNA reads TGTGCCAGTAGTGTCCTCAGGGATTCTAATGAAAAACTGTTTTTT. This translates into CASSVLRDSNEKLFF.

The gene calls are TRBV5-4 and TRBJ1-3; D gene ambiguous. Trimming removed 2 bases from V and 1 base from J, with 7 bases in between. This CDR3 spans 14 amino acids. Germline V gene lookup returns CDR1 SGHNT and CDR2 YYREEE (reference sequence). In nucleotides, the CDR3 is TGTGCCAGCAGCTTAGCGGGGTCTGGAAACACCATATATTTT. Translation gives CASSLAGSGNTIYF. Complete variable domain (other parts from reference TRBV5-4 and TRBJ1-3): ETGVTQSPTHLIKTRGQQVTLRCSSQSGHNTVSWYQQALGQGPQFIFQYYREEENGRGNFPPRFSGLQFPNYSSELNVNALELDDSALYLCASSLAGSGNTIYFGEGSWLTVV.

The chain is built from TRBV6-1 and TRBJ2-7; TRBD2 aligns across 7 bases. V lost 6 bases, J lost 6 bases, and 14 bases stayed unmatched. CDR3 length: 15 residues. Germline V gene lookup returns CDR1 MNHNS and CDR2 SASEGT. The CDR3 is CASRNQGGRAAEQYF. The CDR3 DNA follows: TGTGCCAGCAGGAACCAAGGAGGGAGGGCCGCCGAGCAGTACTTC.

V is TRBV29-1 and J is TRBJ1-4, with D possibly being TRBD1 (5 bases). Germline loops: CDR1 SQVTM, CDR2 ANQGSEA. This CDR3 is built from 15 residues. With 0 bases removed from V and 8 bases from J, the gap between germline ends came to 16 bases. The CDR3 loop is CSVEDLREGLEKLFF. CDR3 DNA: TGCAGCGTTGAAGATCTCAGGGAAGGTTTGGAAAAACTGTTTTTT. Combining the CDR3 with reference TRBV29-1 and TRBJ1-4 gives the whole variable domain SAVISQKPSRDICQRGTSLTIQCQVDSQVTMMFWYRQQPGQSLTLIATANQGSEATYESGFVIDKFPISRPNLTFSTLTVSNMSPEDSSIYLCSVEDLREGLEKLFFGSGTQLSVL.

This rearrangement joins TRBV7-2 to TRBJ2-5; 7 bases match TRBD2. CDR3 length equals 15 residues. V lost 3 bases, J lost 2 bases, and 6 bases stayed unmatched. CDR1 SGHTA and CDR2 FQGNSA come from the germline V gene. Here the CDR3 reads CASSLGGRLQETQYF. The CDR3 DNA follows: TGTGCCAGCAGCTTGGGAGGGCGATTACAAGAGACCCAGTACTTC.

This chain connects TRBV29-1 to TRBJ2-3; maybe TRBD1 (5 bases). Germline CDR1 reads SQVTM; CDR2 reads ANQGSEA. V was cut by 4 bases and J by 2 bases, with 10 bases left in between. The CDR3 loop spans 13 amino acids. CDR3 bases: TGCAGCGTTGTGGTGGGGCCCACAGATACGCAGTATTTT. Translating gives CSVVVGPTDTQYF.

The chain uses TRBV11-2 and TRBJ1-1, with D perhaps TRBD1 (5 bases). CDR1 SGHAT and CDR2 FQNNGV come from the germline V gene. This CDR3 is built from 16 residues. Trimming removed 5 bases from V and 5 bases from J, with 21 bases in between. This CDR3 reads CASSPVNRRPVTEAFF. Here the CDR3 DNA reads TGTGCCAGCAGCCCGGTTAACAGGCGCCCGGTGACTGAAGCTTTCTTT.